One T cell receptor beta chain is described in this entry. The antigen is unknown. This CDR3 has 15 residues. Trimming removed 5 bases from V and 6 bases from J, with 20 bases in between. The germline CDR1 and CDR2 sequences are MNHEY and SVGAGI. These data belong to a study of T cell responses to AZD1222 COVID-19 vaccine. Clones were read by immunoSEQ multiplex PCR, and TCRdb kept only the in-frame ones, dropping some. The sample shows 110,000 or so clones, about 88% of them seen only once. General study results and limits: Regions 160-218 and 743-854 dominated among vaccine-associated CD4 TCRs spanning spike. It was only a handful of AZD1222 recipients who were seropositive at baseline.

The receptor was isolated from an adult who received the AZD1222 COVID-19 vaccine. The sequenced sample was peripheral blood, obtained 28 days after the second AZD1222 dose. The V gene is TRBV6-5, the J gene TRBJ2-7; D ambiguous. Here the CDR3 reads CASSPAYDFSTEQYF. The CDR3 bases are TGTGCCAGCAGTCCTGCCTACGACTTCTCTACCGAGCAGTACTTC.